This T cell receptor (beta chain) is from a study of blood T cell repertoires in COVID-19. Study summary: Samples of COVID-19 (acute and convalescent) were obtained from the United States, Italy and Spain. The analysed material was cDNA or gDNA that came from T cells, B-cell-depleted T cells, or PBMCs.

Germline-derived CDR1 and CDR2 are MDHEN and SYDVKM. The V and J ends lost 2 bases and 2 bases respectively, with 11 bases between them. The CDR3 has 15 amino acids. Under the authors' procedure: It was from reference gene primer amplification that nucleated cell counts were estimated. TCRdb's copy holds only in-frame clones and misses some; the assay was immunoSEQ multiplex PCR. That table supplies the V and J calls and clone size; D and trimming were determined from the DNA. The data show some 200,000 clones, with 80% seen just once and 6.5% to 9% held by the top ten. Sequenced material: PBMCs or T cells enriched from blood (not recorded which). The sequence came from a woman between 40 and 55 years old with acute COVID-19. The rearrangement joins TRBV28 to TRBJ2-3, with a weak D call TRBD2 (6 bases). The CDR3 bases are TGTGCCAGCAGTTTACGTAGCGGATACACAGATACGCAGTATTTT. It codes for CASSLRSGYTDTQYF.